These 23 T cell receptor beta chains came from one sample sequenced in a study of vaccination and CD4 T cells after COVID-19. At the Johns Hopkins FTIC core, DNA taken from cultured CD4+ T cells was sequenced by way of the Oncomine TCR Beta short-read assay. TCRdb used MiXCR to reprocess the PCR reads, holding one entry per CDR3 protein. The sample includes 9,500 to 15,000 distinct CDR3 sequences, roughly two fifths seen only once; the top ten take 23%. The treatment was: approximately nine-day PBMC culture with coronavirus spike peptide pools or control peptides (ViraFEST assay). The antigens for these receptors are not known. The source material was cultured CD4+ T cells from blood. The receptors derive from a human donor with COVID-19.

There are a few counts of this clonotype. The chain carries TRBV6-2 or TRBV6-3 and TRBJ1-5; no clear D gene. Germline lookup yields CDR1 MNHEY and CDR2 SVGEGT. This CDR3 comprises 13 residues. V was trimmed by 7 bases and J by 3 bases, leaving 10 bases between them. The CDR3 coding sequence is TGTGCCAGCATAGATACGCTCAATCAGCCCCAGCATTTT. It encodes CASIDTLNQPQHF.

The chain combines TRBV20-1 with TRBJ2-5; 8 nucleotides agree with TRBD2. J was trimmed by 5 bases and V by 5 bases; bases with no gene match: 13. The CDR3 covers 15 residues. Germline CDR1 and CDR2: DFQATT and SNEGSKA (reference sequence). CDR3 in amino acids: CSAPLKSVAGETQYF. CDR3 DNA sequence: TGCAGTGCTCCCCTCAAGTCCGTAGCGGGGGAGACCCAGTACTTC.

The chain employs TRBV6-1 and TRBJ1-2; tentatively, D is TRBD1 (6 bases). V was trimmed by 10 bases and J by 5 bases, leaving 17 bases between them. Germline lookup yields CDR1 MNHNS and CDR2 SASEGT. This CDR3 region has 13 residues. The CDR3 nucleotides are TGTGCCATCCGCAGGGGCGAAACGTATGGCTACACCTTC. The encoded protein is CAIRRGETYGYTF.

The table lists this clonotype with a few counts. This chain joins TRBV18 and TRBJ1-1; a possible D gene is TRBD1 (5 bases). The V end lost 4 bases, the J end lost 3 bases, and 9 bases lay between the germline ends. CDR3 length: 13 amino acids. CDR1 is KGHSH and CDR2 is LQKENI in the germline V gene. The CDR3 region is CASSQGRDTEAFF. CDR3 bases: TGTGCCAGCTCACAGGGGAGGGACACTGAAGCTTTCTTT.

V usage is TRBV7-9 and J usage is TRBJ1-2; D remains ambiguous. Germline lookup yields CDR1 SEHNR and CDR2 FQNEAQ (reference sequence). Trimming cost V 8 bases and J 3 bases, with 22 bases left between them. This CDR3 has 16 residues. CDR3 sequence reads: CASAAIWQVSHYGYTF. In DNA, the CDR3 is TGTGCCAGCGCAGCGATTTGGCAGGTCAGCCACTATGGCTACACCTTC.

CDR3 bases: TGTGCCAGCAGCGCCACAGCCAAAAACATTCAGTACTTC. It yields the protein CASSATAKNIQYF. The J gene is TRBJ2-4, the V gene TRBV7-8; no clear D gene. The CDR3 consists of 13 residues. V was cut by 5 bases and J by 0 bases, with 5 bases left in between. Germline CDR1 reads SGHVS; CDR2 reads FQNEAQ.

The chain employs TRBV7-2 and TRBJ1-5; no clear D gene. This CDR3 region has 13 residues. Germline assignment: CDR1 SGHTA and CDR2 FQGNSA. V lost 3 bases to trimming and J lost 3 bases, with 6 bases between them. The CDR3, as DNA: TGTGCCAGCAGCTTGAGCTCCAATCAGCCCCAGCATTTT. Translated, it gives CASSLSSNQPQHF.

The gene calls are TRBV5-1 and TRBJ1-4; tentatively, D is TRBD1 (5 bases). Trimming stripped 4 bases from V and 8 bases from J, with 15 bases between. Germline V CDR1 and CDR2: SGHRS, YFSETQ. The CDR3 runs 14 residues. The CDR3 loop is CASSPIGEGEKLFF. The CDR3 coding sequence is TGCGCCAGCAGCCCAATCGGTGAGGGGGAAAAACTGTTTTTT.

The CDR3 loop reads CASSFSRGRTDTQYF. The CDR3, as DNA: TGTGCCAGCAGTTTCAGCAGGGGCCGCACAGATACGCAGTATTTT. The chain links TRBV27 to TRBJ2-3, with a weak D call TRBD1 (6 bases). Trimming took off 3 bases at V and 1 base at J, with 11 bases between the two ends. The CDR3 sequence is 15 residues long. The germline V gene has CDR1 MNHEY and CDR2 SMNVEV (reference sequence).

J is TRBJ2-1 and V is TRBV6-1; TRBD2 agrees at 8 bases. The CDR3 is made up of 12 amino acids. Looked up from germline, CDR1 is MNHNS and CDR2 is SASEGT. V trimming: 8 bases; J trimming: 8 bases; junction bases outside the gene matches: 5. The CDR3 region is CASWGTRDEQFF. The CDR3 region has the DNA TGTGCCAGCTGGGGGACTAGGGATGAGCAGTTCTTC.

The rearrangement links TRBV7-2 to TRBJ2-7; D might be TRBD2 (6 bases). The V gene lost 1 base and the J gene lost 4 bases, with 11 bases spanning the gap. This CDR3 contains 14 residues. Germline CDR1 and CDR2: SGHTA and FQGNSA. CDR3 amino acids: CASSLEPGRYEQYF. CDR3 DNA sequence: TGTGCCAGCAGCTTAGAACCAGGGAGGTACGAGCAGTACTTC. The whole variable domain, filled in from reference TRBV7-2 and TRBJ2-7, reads GAGVSQSPSNKVTEKGKDVELRCDPISGHTALYWYRQSLGQGLEFLIYFQGNSAPDKSGLPSDRFSAERTGGSVSTLTIQRTQQEDSAVYLCASSLEPGRYEQYFGPGTRLTVT.

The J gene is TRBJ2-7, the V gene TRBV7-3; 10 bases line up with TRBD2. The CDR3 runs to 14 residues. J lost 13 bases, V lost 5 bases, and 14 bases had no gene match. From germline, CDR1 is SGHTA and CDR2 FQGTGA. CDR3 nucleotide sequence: TGTGCCAGCAGCACTAGCGGGGCCCGTGGTGAATGCTACTTC. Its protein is CASSTSGARGECYF.

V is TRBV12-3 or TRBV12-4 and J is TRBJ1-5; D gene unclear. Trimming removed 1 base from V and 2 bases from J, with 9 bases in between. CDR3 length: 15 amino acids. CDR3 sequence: CASSLEGWGNQPQHF. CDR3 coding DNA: TGTGCCAGCAGTTTAGAAGGGTGGGGCAATCAGCCCCAGCATTTT.

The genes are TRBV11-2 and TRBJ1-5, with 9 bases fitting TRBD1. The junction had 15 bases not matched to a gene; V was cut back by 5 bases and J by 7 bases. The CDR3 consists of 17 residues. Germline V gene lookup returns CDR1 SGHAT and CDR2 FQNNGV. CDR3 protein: CASSRSPQGARGQPQHF. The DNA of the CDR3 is TGTGCCAGCAGCCGGAGTCCACAGGGGGCGCGAGGCCAGCCCCAGCATTTT.

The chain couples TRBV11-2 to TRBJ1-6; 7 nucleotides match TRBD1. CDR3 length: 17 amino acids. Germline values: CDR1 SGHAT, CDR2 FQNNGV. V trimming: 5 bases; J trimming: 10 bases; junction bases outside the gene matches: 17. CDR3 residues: CASSPIDRVSWGSPLHF. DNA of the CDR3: TGTGCCAGCAGCCCTATCGACAGGGTTTCTTGGGGGTCACCCCTCCACTTT. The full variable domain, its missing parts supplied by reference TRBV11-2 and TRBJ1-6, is EAGVAQSPRYKIIEKRQSVAFWCNPISGHATLYWYQQILGQGPKLLIQFQNNGVVDDSQLPKDRFSAERLKGVDSTLKIQPAKLEDSAVYLCASSPIDRVSWGSPLHFGNGTRLTVT.

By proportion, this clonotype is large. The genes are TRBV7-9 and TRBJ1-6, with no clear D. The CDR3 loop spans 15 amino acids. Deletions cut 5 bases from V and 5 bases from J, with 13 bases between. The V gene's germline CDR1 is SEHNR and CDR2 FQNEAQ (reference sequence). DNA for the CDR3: TGTGCCAGCAGCCGCAGCGGGGATCATAATTCACCCCTCCACTTT. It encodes CASSRSGDHNSPLHF. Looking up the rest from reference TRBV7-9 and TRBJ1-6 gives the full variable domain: DTGVSQNPRHKITKRGQNVTFRCDPISEHNRLYWYRQTLGQGPEFLTYFQNEAQLEKSRLLSDRFSAERPKGSFSTLEIQRTEQGDSAMYLCASSRSGDHNSPLHFGNGTRLTVT.

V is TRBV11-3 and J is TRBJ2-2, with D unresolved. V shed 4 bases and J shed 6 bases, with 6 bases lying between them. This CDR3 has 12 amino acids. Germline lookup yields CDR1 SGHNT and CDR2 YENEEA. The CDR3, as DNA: TGTGCCAGCAGCTCGACCCCCGGGGAGCTGTTTTTT. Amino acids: CASSSTPGELFF.

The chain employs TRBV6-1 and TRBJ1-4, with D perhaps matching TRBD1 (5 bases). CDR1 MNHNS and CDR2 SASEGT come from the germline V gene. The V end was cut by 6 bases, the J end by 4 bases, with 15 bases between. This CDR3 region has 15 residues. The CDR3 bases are TGTGCCAGCAGAGGATCCGGGGGGAGTAATGAAAAACTGTTTTTT. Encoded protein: CASRGSGGSNEKLFF.

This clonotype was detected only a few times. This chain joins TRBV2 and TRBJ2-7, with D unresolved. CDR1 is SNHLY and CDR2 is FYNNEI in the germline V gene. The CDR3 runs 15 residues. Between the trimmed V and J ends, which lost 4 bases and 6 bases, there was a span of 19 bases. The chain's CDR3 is CASSGSASFLIEQYF. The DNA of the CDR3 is TGTGCCAGCAGTGGTTCAGCCAGCTTTTTGATCGAGCAGTACTTC.

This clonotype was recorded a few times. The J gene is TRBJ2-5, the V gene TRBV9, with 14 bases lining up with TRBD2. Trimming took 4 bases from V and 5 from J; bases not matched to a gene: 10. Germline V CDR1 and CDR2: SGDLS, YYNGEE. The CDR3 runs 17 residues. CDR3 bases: TGTGCCAGCAGCCCCCGACTAGCGGGGGGGCTGGAGGAGACCCAGTACTTC. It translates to CASSPRLAGGLEETQYF. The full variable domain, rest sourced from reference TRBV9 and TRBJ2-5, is DSGVTQTPKHLITATGQRVTLRCSPRSGDLSVYWYQQSLDQGLQFLIQYYNGEERAKGNILERFSAQQFPDLHSELNLSSLELGDSALYFCASSPRLAGGLEETQYFGPGTRLLVL.

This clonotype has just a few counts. The CDR3 here is CASSESGKWNTEAFF. The CDR3 bases are TGTGCCAGCAGTGAGTCGGGGAAATGGAACACTGAAGCTTTCTTT. The chain links TRBV25-1 to TRBJ1-1, with no clear D. Germline assignment: CDR1 MGHDK and CDR2 SYGVNS. The CDR3 covers 15 residues. Trimming pared 3 bases from V and 1 base from J, leaving 12 bases between.

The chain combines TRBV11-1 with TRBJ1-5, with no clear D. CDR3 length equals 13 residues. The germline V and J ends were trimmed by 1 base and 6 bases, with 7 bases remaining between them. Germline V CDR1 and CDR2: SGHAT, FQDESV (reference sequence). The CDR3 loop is CASSLEVGQPQHF. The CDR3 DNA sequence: TGTGCCAGCAGCTTAGAGGTGGGTCAGCCCCAGCATTTT.

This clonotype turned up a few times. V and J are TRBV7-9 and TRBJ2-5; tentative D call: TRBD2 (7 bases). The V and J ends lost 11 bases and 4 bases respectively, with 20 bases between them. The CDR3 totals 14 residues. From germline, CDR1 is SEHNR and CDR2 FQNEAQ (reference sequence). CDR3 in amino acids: CASHAGGGRETQYF. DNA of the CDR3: TGTGCCTCTCACGCAGGCGGGGGCCGAGAGACCCAGTACTTC.